The 5 T cell receptor beta chains reported below all come from one sample, sequenced in a study of T cell responses to AZD1222 COVID-19 vaccine. Sequenced by immunoSEQ multiplex PCR; TCRdb stores in-frame clones only, minus some. The table includes about 140,000 clones, 80% to 90% detected once. The sequencing used peripheral blood, collected on day 0 of AZD1222 vaccination. Every receptor here comes from an adult in good health.

The chain recombines TRBV3-1 (or the pseudogene TRBV3-2) with TRBJ2-3; D unclear. Germline CDR1 reads LGHDT; CDR2 reads YNNKEL (reference sequence). Deletions cut 5 bases from V and 0 bases from J, with 12 bases between. The CDR3 length is 15 residues. The CDR3 sequence: CASSFRRISTDTQYF. The CDR3 DNA is TGTGCCAGCAGCTTCCGACGGATAAGCACAGATACGCAGTATTTT.

V and J are TRBV6-1 and TRBJ1-4; D remains ambiguous. CDR3 length equals 11 residues. Per germline, CDR1 MNHNS and CDR2 SASEGT. Trimming removed 0 bases from V and 10 bases from J, with 3 bases in between. The CDR3 DNA follows: TGTGCCAGCAGTGAAGCAAGAAAACTGTTTTTT. This gives the protein CASSEARKLFF.

V and J are TRBV6-5 and TRBJ2-4; TRBD1 agrees at 9 bases. CDR1 MNHEY and CDR2 SVGAGI come from the germline V gene. There are 12 residues in the CDR3. With V trimmed by 6 bases and J by 6 bases, 0 bases remained unmatched. CDR3 sequence (DNA): TGTGCCAGCAGGACAGGGGGAAACATTCAGTACTTC. This translates into CASRTGGNIQYF.

V gene TRBV5-1 combines with J gene TRBJ2-1; D is perhaps TRBD1 (5 bases). This CDR3 is built from 14 residues. V was shortened by 0 bases and J by 5 bases, with 9 bases between the two germline ends. CDR1 and CDR2 (germline): SGHRS, YFSETQ. The CDR3: CASSLDRRNNEQFF. The DNA of the CDR3 is TGCGCCAGCAGCTTGGACAGGAGAAACAATGAGCAGTTCTTC. Drawing the rest from reference TRBV5-1 and TRBJ2-1, the complete variable domain is KAGVTQTPRYLIKTRGQQVTLSCSPISGHRSVSWYQQTPGQGLQFLFEYFSETQRNKGNFPGRFSGRQFSNSRSEMNVSTLELGDSALYLCASSLDRRNNEQFFGPGTRLTVL.

The chain couples TRBV5-1 to TRBJ1-1; 7 nucleotides align to TRBD1. Losses at the gene ends were 2 bases for V and 4 bases for J; bases not matched to a gene: 17. The CDR3 totals 18 residues. The germline V gene has CDR1 SGHRS and CDR2 YFSETQ. The CDR3 here is CASSLDFGQGVGGTEAFF. The CDR3 DNA follows: TGCGCCAGCAGCTTAGATTTCGGGCAGGGGGTAGGAGGCACTGAAGCTTTCTTT.